This TCR beta chain came from a study of T cells in Graves' hyperthyroidism and ophthalmopathy. Exclusion of patients followed from uncontrolled infection, other autoimmune disease, pregnancy or lactation. PBMCs stemmed from 8.5 to 10 ml fresh peripheral blood. TCR beta CDR3 regions were amplified from RNA transcripts. The primer set for the first-round RT-PCR of the TCR CDR3 was HTBI. TCRdb re-analysed the multiplex PCR reads in MiXCR, keeping a single row per CDR3 protein. The sample consists of 500,000 to 700,000 distinct CDR3 sequences, approximately 15% of them appearing once. Trimming took off 4 bases at V and 4 bases at J, with 13 bases between the two ends. The CDR3 runs 14 residues. Germline values: CDR1 MNHNS, CDR2 SASEGT.

The sequenced sample consisted of blood. The chain joins TRBV6-1 to TRBJ1-1, with D possibly TRBD1 on 5 matching bases. The TCR comes from a woman younger than 30 with Graves' hyperthyroidism. The CDR3 loop reads CASSGSGMGTEAFF. The CDR3 nucleotides read TGTGCCAGCAGTGGTTCAGGGATGGGCACTGAAGCTTTCTTT.